This TCR beta chain was identified in a study of cytomegalovirus exposure and HLA in healthy donors. Findings and limits, study-wide: As was reported, the HLA-A and HLA-B alleles of most subjects were accurately predicted from TCR beta sequences. One cluster of highly shared sequence variants probably arose as a sequencing artifact. Most TCR sequences were uncommon, yet certain public TCRs appeared in many donors. It was in a later analysis that TCR association rates were seen to vary by HLA locus, highest for DRB1 and lowest for HLA-C.

The CDR3 contains 14 residues. J was trimmed by 3 bases and V by 6 bases; bases with no gene match: 5. Germline V gene data show CDR1 as WNHNN and CDR2 as SYGVQD (reference sequence). The study ran its PCR with 60 Vbeta and 13 Jbeta primers. Sequencing used immunoSEQ multiplex PCR; TCRdb keeps in-frame clones, though not all of them. The sample records 95,000 to 110,000 clones, roughly 70% being singletons. With respect to this clone: Antigen specificity is unknown.

The chain couples TRBV10-1 to TRBJ2-5; 9 bases map to TRBD2. Sequenced input: PBMCs. The source of this sequence is a woman in her forties or fifties in good health and CMV-seronegative. The CDR3 is CASRVGLAKETQYF. The DNA for the CDR3 is TGCGCCAGCAGAGTGGGACTAGCAAAAGAGACCCAGTACTTC.